This T cell receptor (beta chain) was identified during a study of identical twins listed by TCRdb under 2016. Background for the entire study: TCR alpha and beta repertoires from monozygotic twins, unrelated adults of various ages and cord blood were deep-sequenced to test whether fetal clonotypes persist. To rule out contamination, replicate twin experiments were performed at different times with different library preparation protocols. On the study overall, not on this receptor specifically: Invariant T cells such as MAIT and iNKT could partly confound zero-insertion analyses, though diverse VJ usage argued against this for most clonotypes. Excess twin sharing in beta out-of-frame sequences was weaker because fewer shared sequences lowered the signal-to-noise ratio. Conclusions relied on cross-sectional statistical analysis, since the same donors could not be followed over many years. Compared with coincidental sharing between unrelated individuals, out-of-frame TCR alpha sequences shared between twins showed an excess of sequences with low generation probability. Abundant cord blood beta clonotypes carried fewer insertions; young adult naive repertoires showed a weaker similar trend, while memory repertoires showed none. Recombination models systematically underestimated out-of-frame TCR alpha sharing in monozygotic twins but agreed with sharing between unrelated individuals.

The library was obtained by 5' RACE. Sequencing used an Illumina HiSeq 2000. Template switching introduced a universal primer binding site; the final cDNA contained a unique molecular identifier, enabling accurate counting of TCR cDNA molecules. Specific primers in the conserved constant-segment region were used to synthesize first-strand cDNA for TCR alpha and beta chains. To control for contamination, each cDNA library was double barcoded with a SMART-Mk sample barcode plus Illumina barcodes. Two successive PCR steps introduced TruSeq adapter sequences along with Illumina sample barcodes. The Illumina HiSeq platform was used with custom primers to sequence TCR alpha and beta cDNA libraries. The paper's data handling went like this. Raw reads were processed with MiGEC to extract unique molecular identifiers, and MiXCR was used to determine CDR3 positions. Recombination models were inferred per individual with the repgenHMM and IGoR tools using an EM algorithm. The analysis of shared clonotypes was done with the tcR package in R, with sharing normalized by the product of cloneset sizes. To study raw recombination free of thymic and clonal selection effects, out-of-frame nonproductive sequences were analyzed. The raw public reads went through TCRdb reprocessing: fastp at Q25, MiXCR clone calling, in-frame beta chains kept. A single entry per CDR3 protein holds the most common genes and DNA from its merged rows. The authors' filters were not applied to this entry. For this sample the table gives a few hundred thousand distinct CDR3 sequences, of which over 8.5% were detected only once. Jointly, the top ten make up 2.5% to 3% of the sample.

Taken from cysteine to phenylalanine, the CDR3 has 16 residues. Left in the record is the CDR3 DNA by itself, 48 bases read in frame from the first base. V loses 4 bases of germline sequence and J loses 2 bases, and the interval between the two ends is 19 bases. Based on the germline V gene (reference sequence), the CDR1 and CDR2 sequences are SGHKS and YYEKEE. In its sample, this clonotype was seen a few times. Its antigen remains undetermined. The input lacks base qualities; no much larger clone sits a single base away. All donors were healthy Caucasians. The twin cohort consisted of three pairs of female monozygotic twins, all aged roughly 18 to 30 years. RNA for TCR libraries was isolated from peripheral blood mononuclear cells. These data also featured in a second study, about yellow fever vaccine responses in identical twins. Per that second paper: According to the authors, in identical twins the way T cells responded to vaccination appeared partly convergent and partly personalized. Focusing on identical twins, the study followed the T cell clones that responded to the vaccine, and did so with precision.

Material: PBMCs. The chain joins TRBV5-5 to TRBJ2-7; a tentative D call is TRBD1 (6 bases match). This clonotype originated in a woman between 18 and 29 years old in good health. The CDR3 here reads CASSTRQQGSTYEQYF. The sequence in DNA is TGTGCCAGCAGCACCCGTCAACAGGGTTCAACCTACGAGCAGTACTTC.